These T cell receptor beta chains were read from a single sample in a study of CD8+CD57+ T cells in acquired aplastic anemia. TCRdb re-called the reads through MiXCR, storing one row per CDR3 protein. The sample contains approximately 150,000 distinct CDR3 sequences, roughly half of which appear only once. Sequences were obtained from sorted CD4+, CD8+, or CD8+CD57+ T cells (not recorded which) from PBMCs. These TCRs come from a human donor with aplastic anemia. CDR3s include the opening cysteine and the closing phenylalanine or tryptophan. A D gene is named only where the DNA matches it firmly. Part of the rows lack a size; the others show once, few, many or a class for expanded clones.

TRBV3-1	TRBJ1-2	-	many	TGTGCCAGCAGCCAAGATCACGCGCTAAACTATGGCTACACCTTC	CASSQDHALNYGYTF
TRBV10-3	TRBJ2-7	-	-	TGTGCCAGCAGCTCTCATCGCGGAGGGGAAAGGAGGCAGTACTTC	CASSSHRGGERRQYF
TRBV5-4	TRBJ2-5	TRBD2	-	TGTGCCAGCAGCTTCCTTGGGACTAGCGGGAGGGGTCAAGAGACCCAGTACTTC	CASSFLGTSGRGQETQYF
TRBV6-5	TRBJ1-3	TRBD1	-	TGTGCCAGCAGTTACTTTGGCGACAGGGGGTATTCTGGAAACACCATATATTTT	CASSYFGDRGYSGNTIYF
TRBV19	TRBJ2-2	-	-	TGTGCCAGTAAACGAACCGGGTCGCGGGTAAGGGAGCTGTTTTTT	CASKRTGSRVRELFF
TRBV19	TRBJ1-1	TRBD1	-	TGTGCCAGTAGTCCAGGGGGGACGAACACTGAGGCTTTCTTT	CASSPGGTNTEAFF
TRBV4-1	TRBJ2-5	-	many	TGCGCCAGCGGAGAGCAGGGCCGTAGCCAGTACTTC	CASGEQGRSQYF
TRBV19	TRBJ1-2	TRBD1	-	TGTGCCAGTACCTTGGACAGGGGCTATGGCTACACCTTC	CASTLDRGYGYTF
TRBV4-1	TRBJ2-5	-	few	TGTGCCAGCAGCCAAGATGGGAGCGGTGCAGAGACCCAGTACTTC	CASSQDGSGAETQYF
TRBV4-3	TRBJ2-7	-	-	TGCGCCAACAGCCAAGCCCCGGGTTCCGGCGAGCAGTACTTC	CANSQAPGSGEQYF
TRBV29-1	TRBJ1-2	TRBD1	once	TGCAGCGCCCAGGGGGCAGGGGGCGGTGGCTACACCTTC	CSAQGAGGGGYTF
TRBV20-1	TRBJ2-3	TRBD2	many	TGCAGTGCTAGTACTAGCGGGGGGCGGGGGAGCACAGATACGCAGTATTTT	CSASTSGGRGSTDTQYF
TRBV5-6	TRBJ1-1	-	-	TGTGCCAGCAGAAAAGGGACGGGTGGGGCTGAAGCTTTCTTT	CASRKGTGGAEAFF
TRBV19	TRBJ2-1	TRBD1	many	TGTGCCAGTAGTACGAGGACAGGGAACAATGAGCAGTTCTTC	CASSTRTGNNEQFF
TRBV3-1	TRBJ1-4	-	-	TGTGCCAGCAGCCTGGGGGCCCAGTTAGAAAAACTGTTTTTT	CASSLGAQLEKLFF
TRBV19	TRBJ1-3	-	-	TGTGCCAGTAGTATTCGGAACTCTGGAAACACCATATATTTT	CASSIRNSGNTIYF
TRBV24-1	TRBJ2-5	-	-	TGTGCCACCAGTGATCCCCGGGACCTGCTTTTGGAGACCCAGTACTTC	CATSDPRDLLLETQYF
TRBV5-6	TRBJ1-2	-	many	TGTGCCAGCAGCCTAAGAGGCAGCTATGGCTACACCTTC	CASSLRGSYGYTF
TRBV7-4	TRBJ1-2	-	-	TGTGCCAGCAGCCTTACGGACAACTATGACTACACCTTC	CASSLTDNYDYTF
TRBV2	TRBJ2-7	-	-	TGTGCCAGCAGATTCGGGCCTAACCTAGTGGAGCAGTACTTC	CASRFGPNLVEQYF
TRBV19	TRBJ1-1	TRBD1	-	TGTGCCAGTAGAGGGGGGACAGGGTGGGACACTGAAGCTTTCTTT	CASRGGTGWDTEAFF
TRBV7-6	TRBJ2-7	TRBD1	many	TGTGCCAGCAGCTTAGATCCGGGACAGGGTAACTACGAGCAGTACTTC	CASSLDPGQGNYEQYF
TRBV9	TRBJ2-1	-	-	TGTGCCAGCAGCCCCTGGGGGGAGAGCTCCTACAATGAGCAGTTCTTC	CASSPWGESSYNEQFF
TRBV19	TRBJ1-2	TRBD1	-	TGTGCCAGTAGTTGGGGACAGGCTTATGGCTACACCTTC	CASSWGQAYGYTF
TRBV7-6	TRBJ2-7	-	-	TGTGCCTCTCGGGGGAGCTACAATGAGCAGTACTTC	CASRGSYNEQYF
TRBV10-3	TRBJ1-3	-	-	TGTGCCTCAACTAACGACGGCCACCCTGGAAACACCATATATTTT	CASTNDGHPGNTIYF
TRBV10-3	TRBJ1-1	-	-	TGTGCCATCAGTGAGTTCGGCAGGGCAGCCACTGAAGCTTTCTTT	CAISEFGRAATEAFF
TRBV29-1	TRBJ1-1	-	-	TGCAGCGCGTACGGCACTGATGCTTTCTTT	CSAYGTDAFF
TRBV5-1	TRBJ1-4	-	many	TGCGCCAGCCAAAGGGGCGGAGGGCTTAATGAAAAACTGTTTTTT	CASQRGGGLNEKLFF
TRBV15	TRBJ1-6	TRBD1	-	TGTGCCACCAGCAGAGAGGCAGGGGGTAATTCACCCCTCCACTTT	CATSREAGGNSPLHF
TRBV2	TRBJ2-7	-	-	TGTGCCAGCAGCACACTAGACAGCAGGGGCGAGCAGTACTTC	CASSTLDSRGEQYF
TRBV6-2/TRBV6-3	TRBJ1-3	-	many	TGTGCCAGCAGTTACAGTTCTGGAAACACCATATATTTT	CASSYSSGNTIYF
TRBV19	TRBJ2-6	TRBD1	-	TGTGCCAGTAGGGGACAGGGGACCAACGTCCTGACTTTC	CASRGQGTNVLTF
TRBV2	TRBJ2-1	-	-	TGTGCCAGCATCGGTCTAGCCGATGAGCAGTTCTTC	CASIGLADEQFF
TRBV24-1	TRBJ1-2	-	-	TGTGCCACCAGTGGGTTGACTATAAACTATGGCTACACCTTC	CATSGLTINYGYTF
TRBV12-3/TRBV12-4	TRBJ1-1	-	many	TGTGCCAGCAGTTTGACTAGGGGTGAAGCTTTCTTT	CASSLTRGEAFF
TRBV5-1	TRBJ2-3	-	-	TGCGCCAGCAGCTTGGAGGGGGTTCAGGCAGATACGCAGTATTTT	CASSLEGVQADTQYF
TRBV24-1	TRBJ1-2	-	-	TGTGCCACCAGTGACACAATCAACTATGGCTACACCTTC	CATSDTINYGYTF
TRBV7-8	TRBJ1-2	-	-	TGTGCCAGCAGCTTAGATACAGGGCACTATGGCTACACCTTC	CASSLDTGHYGYTF
TRBV24-1	TRBJ1-2	-	-	TGTGCCACCAACGTAGGACAGAGGAGAGGAGGCTATGGCTACACCTTC	CATNVGQRRGGYGYTF
TRBV11-2	TRBJ2-1	TRBD2	few	TGTGCCAGCAGCCTGACATTAGCGGGGTACAATGAGCAGTTCTTC	CASSLTLAGYNEQFF
TRBV12-3/TRBV12-4	TRBJ1-1	-	once	TGTGCCAGCAGTGTTCGACAGAACACTGAAGCTTTCTTT	CASSVRQNTEAFF
TRBV12-3/TRBV12-4	TRBJ1-2	-	few	TGTGCCAGCACCCTTACCTATGGCTACACCTTC	CASTLTYGYTF
TRBV7-3	TRBJ2-5	-	many	TGTGCCAGCAGCCGGGGAGTCCAAGAGACCCAGTACTTC	CASSRGVQETQYF
TRBV6-2/TRBV6-3	TRBJ1-4	TRBD1	-	TGTGCCAGCGGGACAGTCCTGAATGAAAAACTGTTTTTT	CASGTVLNEKLFF
TRBV9	TRBJ1-1	TRBD1	many	TGTGCCAGCAGCGGCGGGACAGGGGGCGGGTCGAACACTGAAGCTTTCTTT	CASSGGTGGGSNTEAFF
TRBV10-3	TRBJ1-5	-	few	TGTGCCATCAGTTACCTGGACAGCAGCAATCAGCCCCAGCATTTT	CAISYLDSSNQPQHF
TRBV7-7	TRBJ2-2	-	-	TGTGCCAGCAGCTATAGCAGCACCGGGGAGCTGTTTTTT	CASSYSSTGELFF
TRBV29-1	TRBJ1-1	-	-	TGCAGCGTTGAGATGGGGGCGTATGGCACTGAAGCTTTCTTT	CSVEMGAYGTEAFF
TRBV9	TRBJ1-6	-	-	TGTGCCAGCAGCTCCCGACCAGGCAGTAATTCACCCCTCCACTTT	CASSSRPGSNSPLHF
TRBV2	TRBJ2-3	-	-	TGTGCCAGCAGTGAAGCGGGACTCGCAGGGGAGGATACGCAGTATTTT	CASSEAGLAGEDTQYF
TRBV11-2	TRBJ1-1	TRBD1	-	TGTGCCAGCAGCTTAAAACGACAGGGACTGAACACTGAAGCTTTCTTT	CASSLKRQGLNTEAFF
TRBV7-2	TRBJ1-1	-	many	TGTGCCAGCAGCCTACAACAGGGTATTACTGAAGCTTTCTTT	CASSLQQGITEAFF